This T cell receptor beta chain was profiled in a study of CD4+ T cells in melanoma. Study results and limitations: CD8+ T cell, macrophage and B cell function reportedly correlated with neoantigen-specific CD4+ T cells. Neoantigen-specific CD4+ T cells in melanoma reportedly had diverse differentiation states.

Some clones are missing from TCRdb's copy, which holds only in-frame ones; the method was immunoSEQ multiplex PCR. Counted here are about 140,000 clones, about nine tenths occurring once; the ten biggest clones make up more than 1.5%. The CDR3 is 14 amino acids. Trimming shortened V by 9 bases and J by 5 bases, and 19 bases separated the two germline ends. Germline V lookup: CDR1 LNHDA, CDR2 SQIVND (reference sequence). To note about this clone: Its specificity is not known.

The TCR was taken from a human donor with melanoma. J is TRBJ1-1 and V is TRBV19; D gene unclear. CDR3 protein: CASSPQVQGTEAFF. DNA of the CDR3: TGTGCCAGCAGTCCTCAGGTGCAAGGTACTGAAGCTTTCTTT. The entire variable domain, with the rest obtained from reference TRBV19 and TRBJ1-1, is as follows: DGGITQSPKYLFRKEGQNVTLSCEQNLNHDAMYWYRQDPGQGLRLIYYSQIVNDFQKGDIAEGYSVSREKKESFPLTVTSAQKNPTAFYLCASSPQVQGTEAFFGQGTRLTVV.